The T cell receptor beta chain described here comes from a study of cytomegalovirus exposure and HLA in healthy donors. Study findings and constraints: As a later analysis showed, a missense DCLRE1C variant was linked to trimming of TCR beta V- and J-genes.

The ends lost 2 bases at V and 6 bases at J; junction bases unmatched: 5. CDR1 and CDR2 from the germline V gene are SEHNR and FQNEAQ (reference sequence). This CDR3 spans 15 amino acids. Remarks on this clone: Its antigen is not known.

PCR involved 60 Vbeta and 13 Jbeta primers. The assay was immunoSEQ multiplex PCR, and TCRdb's table has in-frame clones only and misses some. The sample yields approximately 190,000 clones, roughly 90% seen once. Sequencing input: PBMCs. The receptor comes from a boy aged 2-9 years in good health and CMV-seronegative. The chain combines TRBV7-9 with TRBJ1-4, with 8 bases that match TRBD1. CDR3 protein: CASSLPPGQDEKLFF. In nucleotides, the CDR3 is TGTGCCAGCAGCTTACCGCCGGGACAGGATGAAAAACTGTTTTTT.